The 15 T cell receptor beta chains below were found in one sample sequenced in a study of PD-L1 blockade in urothelial cancer. As to time point: pretreatment peripheral blood. Method: immunoSEQ multiplex PCR; TCRdb's copy keeps in-frame clones and lacks some. The sample carries tens of thousands of clones, less than 85% recorded once. Here the sequenced sample was PBMCs, taken around atezolizumab (anti-PD-L1) treatment. Source of these receptors: an older man with urothelial cancer.

The chain carries TRBV9 and TRBJ2-1; a weak D match, TRBD1 (5 bases). The CDR3 contains 15 residues. Trimming shortened V by 2 bases and J by 6 bases, and 15 bases separated the two germline ends. Per germline, CDR1 SGDLS and CDR2 YYNGEE. The CDR3 region has the DNA TGTGCCAGCAGCGTTATGTCTCAGGGTTCCAATGAGCAGTTCTTC. Protein sequence: CASSVMSQGSNEQFF.

This chain connects TRBV28 to TRBJ1-2; D is ambiguous. Germline CDR1 MDHEN, CDR2 SYDVKM. This CDR3 region has 17 residues. Trimming stripped 3 bases from V and 9 bases from J, with 26 bases between. In DNA, the CDR3 is TGTGCCAGCAGTTTGGTCGTCCCCGTTCGTCTGCGGAGGAGCTACACCTTC. Its translation is CASSLVVPVRLRRSYTF.

The rearrangement joins TRBV15 to TRBJ2-3, with D perhaps matching TRBD1 (6 bases). The V end lost 3 bases, the J end lost 4 bases, and 17 bases lay between the germline ends. Germline CDR1 and CDR2: LNHNV and YYDKDF (reference sequence). The CDR3 sequence is 16 residues long. CDR3 protein: CATSSFTRGKADTQYF. CDR3 DNA: TGTGCCACCAGCAGTTTCACTAGGGGGAAGGCAGATACGCAGTATTTT. The full variable domain, with the rest looked up from reference TRBV15 and TRBJ2-3, is DAMVIQNPRYQVTQFGKPVTLSCSQTLNHNVMYWYQQKSSQAPKLLFHYYDKDFNNEADTPDNFQSRRPNTSFCFLDIRSPGLGDTAMYLCATSSFTRGKADTQYFGPGTRLTVL.

The chain employs TRBV5-4 and TRBJ2-3, with TRBD2 matching over 15 bases. CDR1 and CDR2 (germline): SGHNT, YYREEE (reference sequence). V lost 0 bases to trimming and J lost 5 bases; unmatched junction nucleotides: 4. The CDR3 loop spans 17 amino acids. The CDR3 loop is CASSLGGLAGGIDTQYF. DNA for the CDR3: TGTGCCAGCAGCTTGGGGGGACTAGCGGGAGGTATAGATACGCAGTATTTT.

The V call is TRBV5-4, the J call TRBJ1-2; 8 bases line up with TRBD1. The germline CDR1 and CDR2 sequences are SGHNT and YYREEE (reference sequence). J gave up 4 bases and V 5 bases, and 7 bases lay outside the gene matches. This CDR3 region has 14 residues. CDR3 residues: CASRGFTGGYGYTF. The CDR3 DNA reads as TGTGCCAGCAGAGGATTTACAGGGGGCTATGGCTACACCTTC. The full variable domain, completed using reference TRBV5-4 and TRBJ1-2, is ETGVTQSPTHLIKTRGQQVTLRCSSQSGHNTVSWYQQALGQGPQFIFQYYREEENGRGNFPPRFSGLQFPNYSSELNVNALELDDSALYLCASRGFTGGYGYTFGSGTRLTVV.

V and J are TRBV6-1 and TRBJ2-1; 9 bases map to TRBD2. This CDR3 is built from 14 residues. The J segment lost 9 bases and the V segment lost 6 bases, leaving 9 bases of the junction unmatched. From germline, CDR1 is MNHNS and CDR2 SASEGT. CDR3 nucleotide sequence: TGTGCCAGCAGGGCCCAAACTAGCGGGCGTGAGCAGTTCTTC. Encoded protein: CASRAQTSGREQFF.

The rearrangement joins TRBV19 to TRBJ1-2, with a weak D call TRBD1 (6 bases). The CDR3 covers 13 residues. Trimming left V 4 bases short and J 11 bases short, with 17 bases between. Germline assignment: CDR1 LNHDA and CDR2 SQIVND (reference sequence). The CDR3 DNA reads TGTGCCAGTAGTACGGATCATAAGGGGGATTACACCTTC. It translates to CASSTDHKGDYTF.

This chain uses TRBV6-1 with TRBJ1-2; weak D call: TRBD1 (5 bases). Per the germline V gene, CDR1 is MNHNS and CDR2 is SASEGT. V was pared by 1 base and J by 4 bases, with 16 bases between. CDR3 size: 16 residues. CDR3 loop: CASSEVVRGAGYGYTF. The CDR3 DNA reads as TGTGCCAGCAGTGAAGTTGTTAGGGGCGCTGGCTATGGCTACACCTTC.

This clone was recorded once. The V gene is TRBV7-9, the J gene TRBJ2-7, with TRBD2 as a possible D gene (6 bases). The V end was cut by 1 base, the J end by 1 base, with 17 bases between. Germline loops: CDR1 SEHNR, CDR2 FQNEAQ (reference sequence). CDR3 length equals 17 residues. This CDR3 is CASSLVPGLGFSYEQYF. The DNA for the CDR3 is TGTGCCAGCAGCTTAGTACCGGGACTGGGGTTTTCCTACGAGCAGTACTTC.

This chain uses TRBV7-2 with TRBJ2-7; 10 nucleotides line up with TRBD1. V gave up 5 bases and J gave up 2 bases; unmatched junction bases: 9. Germline-derived CDR1 and CDR2 are SGHTA and FQGNSA. This CDR3 region has 16 residues. As DNA, the CDR3 is TGTGCCAGCAGCCAAGACAGGGGGCTAGGAGCCTACGAGCAGTACTTC. Translation gives CASSQDRGLGAYEQYF.

The V gene is TRBV5-4, the J gene TRBJ2-1, with TRBD2 as a possible D gene (5 bases). The CDR3 is 15 amino acids. CDR1 SGHNT and CDR2 YYREEE come from the germline V gene (reference sequence). With 2 bases removed from V and 4 bases from J, the gap between germline ends came to 13 bases. The CDR3 reads CASSLIGVAYNEQFF. DNA for the CDR3: TGTGCCAGCAGCTTAATTGGGGTAGCGTACAATGAGCAGTTCTTC.

This chain joins TRBV4-2 and TRBJ1-5, with 7 bases matching TRBD1. Germline-derived CDR1 and CDR2 are LGHNA and YNFKEQ. The CDR3 runs 16 residues. V lost 1 base, J lost 3 bases, and 6 bases stayed unmatched. The DNA of the CDR3 is TGTGCCAGCAGCCAAGCACAGGGGATACCCAATCAGCCCCAGCATTTT. It translates to CASSQAQGIPNQPQHF.

V and J are TRBV10-3 and TRBJ2-1; a possible D gene is TRBD1 (5 bases). CDR1 and CDR2 (germline): ENHRY, SYGVKD. Trimming shortened V by 4 bases and J by 4 bases, and 8 bases separated the two germline ends. CDR3 size: 13 residues. This CDR3 reads CAISADTYNEQFF. The DNA of the CDR3 is TGTGCCATCAGTGCGGACACTTACAATGAGCAGTTCTTC.

The chain joins TRBV30 to TRBJ1-3; D not certain. Trimming cost V 1 base and J 2 bases, with 12 bases left between them. The CDR3 consists of 15 residues. From germline, CDR1 is GTSNPN and CDR2 SVGIG (reference sequence). Here the CDR3 reads CAWSANLGTGNTIYF. As DNA, the CDR3 is TGTGCCTGGAGTGCAAACCTAGGAACTGGAAACACCATATATTTT.

The chain has TRBV4-1 and TRBJ2-1, with D perhaps matching TRBD1 (5 bases). The CDR3 loop spans 15 amino acids. Germline V lookup: CDR1 MGHRA, CDR2 YSYEKL. Trimming removed 1 base at V and 9 bases at J, with 16 bases between. The CDR3 DNA sequence: TGCGCCAGCAGCCAAGGGGCCCTTGGTACAGGTGAGCAGTTCTTC. Translated, it gives CASSQGALGTGEQFF.